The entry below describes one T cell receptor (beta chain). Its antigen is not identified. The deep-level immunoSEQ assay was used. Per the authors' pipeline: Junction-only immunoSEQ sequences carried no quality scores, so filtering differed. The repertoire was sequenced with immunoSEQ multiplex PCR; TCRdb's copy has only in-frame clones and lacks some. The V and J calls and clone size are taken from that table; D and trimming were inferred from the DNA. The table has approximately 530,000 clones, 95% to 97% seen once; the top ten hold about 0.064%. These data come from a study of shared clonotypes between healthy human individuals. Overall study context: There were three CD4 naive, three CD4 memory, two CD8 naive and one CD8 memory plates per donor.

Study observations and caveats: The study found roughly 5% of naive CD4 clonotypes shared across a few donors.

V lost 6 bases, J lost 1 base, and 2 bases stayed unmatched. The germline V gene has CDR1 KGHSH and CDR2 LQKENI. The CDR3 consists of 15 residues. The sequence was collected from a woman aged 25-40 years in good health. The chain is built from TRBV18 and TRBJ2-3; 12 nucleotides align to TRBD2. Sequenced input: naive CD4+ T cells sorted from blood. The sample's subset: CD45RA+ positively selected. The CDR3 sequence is CASSRLAGGTDTQYF. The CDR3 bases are TGTGCCAGCTCTCGACTAGCGGGAGGCACAGATACGCAGTATTTT.